This T cell receptor (beta chain) is from a study of CD8+CD57+ T cells in acquired aplastic anemia. Study-wide background: DNA from sorted CD4+ and CD8+ cells averaged around 3 ug. CD4+ reads averaged around 9.9 million in healthy donors.

V was pared by 6 bases and J by 4 bases, with 7 bases of the junction left unmatched. From germline, CDR1 is KGHSH and CDR2 LQKENI. CDR3 length: 14 amino acids. This clonotype has a handful of counts. TCR beta VDJ and CDR3 were profiled, and genomic DNA was the template. TCRdb ran MiXCR on the reads and lists one entry per CDR3 protein. The sample holds about 130,000 distinct CDR3 sequences, 35% to 50% seen once. The sequence derives from a human donor in good health, serving as a control. Sequenced: sorted CD4+, CD8+, or CD8+CD57+ T cells (not recorded which) from PBMCs. This chain uses TRBV18 with TRBJ1-1; 8 nucleotides align to TRBD1. This CDR3 reads CASSRQGTSTEAFF. In nucleotides, the CDR3 is TGTGCCAGCTCCCGACAGGGGACGAGCACTGAAGCTTTCTTT.